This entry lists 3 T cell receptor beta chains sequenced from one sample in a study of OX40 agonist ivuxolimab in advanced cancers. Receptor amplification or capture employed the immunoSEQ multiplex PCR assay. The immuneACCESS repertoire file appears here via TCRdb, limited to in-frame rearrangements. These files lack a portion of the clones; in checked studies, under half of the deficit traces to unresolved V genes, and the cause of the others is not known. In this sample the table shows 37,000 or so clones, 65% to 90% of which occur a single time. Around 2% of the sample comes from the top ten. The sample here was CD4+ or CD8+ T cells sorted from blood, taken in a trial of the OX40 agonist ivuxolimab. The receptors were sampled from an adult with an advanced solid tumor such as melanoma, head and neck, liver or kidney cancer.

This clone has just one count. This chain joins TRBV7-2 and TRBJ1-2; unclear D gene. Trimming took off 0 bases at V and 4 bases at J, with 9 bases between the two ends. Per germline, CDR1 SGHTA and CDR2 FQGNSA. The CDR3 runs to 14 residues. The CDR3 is CASSLATRAYGYTF. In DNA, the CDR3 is TGTGCCAGCAGCTTAGCTACACGGGCCTATGGCTACACCTTC.

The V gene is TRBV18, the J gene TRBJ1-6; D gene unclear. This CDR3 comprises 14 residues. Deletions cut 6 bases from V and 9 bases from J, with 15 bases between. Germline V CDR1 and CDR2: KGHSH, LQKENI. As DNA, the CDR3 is TGTGCCAGCTCGAGCGGGATACAGAGTTCACCCCTCCACTTT. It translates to CASSSGIQSSPLHF.

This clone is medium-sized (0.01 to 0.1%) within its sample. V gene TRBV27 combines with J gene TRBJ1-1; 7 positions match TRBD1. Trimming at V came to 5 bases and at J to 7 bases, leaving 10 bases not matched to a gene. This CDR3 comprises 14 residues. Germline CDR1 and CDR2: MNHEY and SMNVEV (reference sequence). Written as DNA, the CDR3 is TGTGCCAGCAGTCCCTTATACAGACAGGGTGAAGCTTTCTTT. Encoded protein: CASSPLYRQGEAFF.